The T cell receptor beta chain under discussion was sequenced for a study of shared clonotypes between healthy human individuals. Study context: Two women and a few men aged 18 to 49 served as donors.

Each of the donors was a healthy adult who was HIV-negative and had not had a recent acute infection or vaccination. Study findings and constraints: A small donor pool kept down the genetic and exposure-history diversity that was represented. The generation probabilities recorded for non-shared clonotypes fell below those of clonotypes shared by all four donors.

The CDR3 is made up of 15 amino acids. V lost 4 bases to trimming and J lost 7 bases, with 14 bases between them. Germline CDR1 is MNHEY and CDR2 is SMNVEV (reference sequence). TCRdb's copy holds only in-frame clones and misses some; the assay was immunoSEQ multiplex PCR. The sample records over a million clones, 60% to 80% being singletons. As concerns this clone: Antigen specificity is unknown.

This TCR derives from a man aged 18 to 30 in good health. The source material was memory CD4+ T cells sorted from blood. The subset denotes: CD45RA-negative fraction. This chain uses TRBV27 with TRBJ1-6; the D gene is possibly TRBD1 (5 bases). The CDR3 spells CASSSLGTINSPLHF. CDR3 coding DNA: TGTGCCAGCAGTTCCCTCGGGACGATAAATTCACCCCTCCACTTT.